A single sample gave rise to the 32 T cell receptor beta chains below, sequenced in a study of beta chain features in type 1 diabetes. cDNA synthesis used the whole RNA isolate, giving expressed TCRB sequences. Profiling relied on immunoSEQ multiplex PCR, and the TCRdb table lists in-frame clones only, not all of them. The data show under 150,000 clones, 40% to 60% seen once. The sample consisted of Tregs from blood. These receptor sequences come from a young man in good health.

This clone was observed a single time. The chain combines TRBV6-6 with TRBJ2-7; tentative D call: TRBD2 (6 bases). CDR1 is MNHNY, CDR2 SVGAGI, per germline (reference sequence). This CDR3 is built from 14 residues. Trimming shortened V by 2 bases and J by 1 base, and 9 bases separated the two germline ends. DNA for the CDR3: TGTGCCAGCAGTTACCGGGGGAGTTCCTACGAGCAGTACTTC. Residues: CASSYRGSSYEQYF.

The chain is built from TRBV4-3 and TRBJ2-4, with D maybe TRBD1 (5 bases). V shed 0 bases and J shed 8 bases, with 11 bases lying between them. CDR1 and CDR2 from the germline V gene are LGHNA and YSLEER. The CDR3 is 14 residues long. The CDR3 loop reads CASSQEGPRDIQYF. CDR3 bases: TGCGCCAGCAGCCAAGAAGGTCCCAGGGACATTCAGTACTTC.

This clone turned up a few times. The gene calls are TRBV14 and TRBJ2-7; D perhaps matches TRBD2 (6 bases). Trimming left V 1 base short and J 2 bases short, with 12 bases between. This CDR3 has 15 amino acids. Germline values: CDR1 SGHDN, CDR2 FVKESK. CDR3 loop: CASSQVGGRAYEQYF. For the CDR3, the DNA is TGTGCCAGCAGCCAAGTGGGGGGAAGGGCCTACGAGCAGTACTTC.

The chain joins TRBV7-3 to TRBJ1-1; D is uncertain. The CDR3 is 15 residues long. The germline CDR1 and CDR2 sequences are SGHTA and FQGTGA. Trimming stripped 1 base from V and 4 bases from J, with 13 bases between. CDR3 bases: TGTGCCAGCAGCTTAAATCGGGTGGTGAGCACTGAAGCTTTCTTT. Translated, it gives CASSLNRVVSTEAFF.

This clone is a singleton in its sample. The chain has TRBV25-1 and TRBJ1-1; tentatively, D is TRBD1 (5 bases). The germline V gene encodes CDR1 MGHDK and CDR2 SYGVNS. Deletions cut 0 bases from V and 10 bases from J, with 15 bases between. The CDR3 totals 14 residues. The CDR3 DNA sequence: TGTGCCAGCAGTGAATATATTCGGGAGAGGGGAGCTTTCTTT. The encoded protein is CASSEYIRERGAFF.

The rearrangement links TRBV18 to TRBJ1-2; D not resolved. CDR1 and CDR2 from the germline V gene are KGHSH and LQKENI. CDR3 size: 13 residues. V was pared by 0 bases and J by 4 bases, with 6 bases between. In DNA form, the CDR3 reads TGTGCCAGCTCACCACCGAACAGCTATGGCTACACCTTC. Translated: CASSPPNSYGYTF.

This clone was seen only a few times. The chain links TRBV2 to TRBJ2-1, with 12 nucleotides matching TRBD2. Germline trimming cut 6 bases from V and 12 bases from J; bases unmatched to any gene: 9. CDR1 is SNHLY and CDR2 is FYNNEI in the germline V gene. This CDR3 spans 14 amino acids. The CDR3 bases are TGTGCCAGCAGGACTAGCGGGAGTCGATTAGGGCAGTTCTTC. The encoded protein is CASRTSGSRLGQFF.

This clone was observed a handful of times. The chain is built from TRBV10-3 and TRBJ2-7; no clear D. V was cut by 5 bases and J by 3 bases, with 8 bases left in between. The CDR3 extends over 12 amino acids. Germline V gives CDR1 ENHRY, CDR2 SYGVKD. Here the CDR3 reads CAISSDNYEQYF. Written as DNA, the CDR3 is TGTGCCATCAGTTCAGACAACTACGAGCAGTACTTC.

V and J are TRBV7-3 and TRBJ2-1; weak D call: TRBD1 (6 bases). V was shortened by 4 bases and J by 9 bases, with 16 bases between the two germline ends. This CDR3 is built from 14 residues. Per germline, CDR1 SGHTA and CDR2 FQGTGA. CDR3 amino acids: CASSSTGPYGEQFF. The CDR3 DNA follows: TGTGCCAGCAGCTCGACAGGCCCCTACGGTGAGCAGTTCTTC.

The chain combines TRBV7-3 with TRBJ2-2; 9 bases are a match to TRBD2. The CDR3 spans 17 residues. V lost 5 bases to trimming and J lost 4 bases; unmatched junction nucleotides: 11. CDR1 is SGHTA, CDR2 FQGTGA, per germline. The CDR3 nucleotides are TGTGCCAGCAGCCAACCAACAACAGCGGGAGGCACCGGGGAGCTGTTTTTT. It codes for CASSQPTTAGGTGELFF.

This clone has only a few counts. The V call is TRBV19, the J call TRBJ2-6; D is possibly TRBD1 (5 bases). Trimming removed 1 base at V and 2 bases at J, with 6 bases between. This CDR3 region has 15 residues. The germline gives CDR1 LNHDA, CDR2 SQIVND (reference sequence). CDR3 amino acids: CASSIAGTGANVLTF. The CDR3 DNA follows: TGTGCCAGTAGTATAGCAGGGACTGGGGCCAACGTCCTGACTTTC.

This chain uses TRBV5-1 with TRBJ2-7; TRBD2 agrees at 9 bases. The germline CDR1 and CDR2 sequences are SGHRS and YFSETQ. J gave up 3 bases and V 0 bases, and 7 bases lay outside the gene matches. The CDR3 extends over 16 amino acids. This chain's CDR3 is CASSLEGREGGYEQYF. For the CDR3, the DNA is TGCGCCAGCAGCTTGGAGGGGCGGGAGGGCGGCTACGAGCAGTACTTC.

V is TRBV5-1 and J is TRBJ2-7; D might be TRBD2 (6 bases). Between the trimmed V and J ends, which lost 4 bases and 1 base, there was a span of 15 bases. The germline CDR1 and CDR2 sequences are SGHRS and YFSETQ. This CDR3 region has 15 residues. In nucleotides, the CDR3 is TGCGCCAGCAGCCAAGACCCCGGGACTTCCTACGAGCAGTACTTC. The encoded protein is CASSQDPGTSYEQYF. Using reference TRBV5-1 and TRBJ2-7 for the parts outside the CDR3, the full variable domain is KAGVTQTPRYLIKTRGQQVTLSCSPISGHRSVSWYQQTPGQGLQFLFEYFSETQRNKGNFPGRFSGRQFSNSRSEMNVSTLELGDSALYLCASSQDPGTSYEQYFGPGTRLTVT.

The rearrangement uses TRBV19 and TRBJ1-5; D possibly corresponds to TRBD1 (5 bases). The CDR3 consists of 13 residues. V was trimmed by 3 bases and J by 7 bases, leaving 10 bases between them. The germline gives CDR1 LNHDA, CDR2 SQIVND (reference sequence). CDR3 in DNA: TGTGCCAGTAGTATGCAGGGAGGGCAGCCCCAGCATTTT. Translated, it gives CASSMQGGQPQHF.

The chain is built from TRBV6-1 and TRBJ1-6; tentatively, D is TRBD1 (6 bases). Per germline, CDR1 MNHNS and CDR2 SASEGT. Trimming removed 7 bases from V and 9 bases from J, with 16 bases in between. The CDR3 has 14 amino acids. The CDR3 DNA reads as TGTGCCAGCACCAGACAGGCCCCAGCTTCACCCCTCCACTTT. Its translation is CASTRQAPASPLHF.

The rearrangement joins TRBV6-5 to TRBJ1-5; D possibly corresponds to TRBD1 (6 bases). The CDR3 consists of 13 residues. CDR1 MNHEY and CDR2 SVGAGI come from the germline V gene. V lost 6 bases to trimming and J lost 7 bases, with 13 bases between them. The CDR3 nucleotides read TGTGCCAGCAGCACCAGGGGTCGGCAGCCCCAGCATTTT. Its translation: CASSTRGRQPQHF.

This clone has only a few counts. The CDR3 loop reads CASSEALLVRDTQYF. DNA of the CDR3: TGTGCCAGCAGTGAAGCGCTACTAGTCAGAGATACGCAGTATTTT. V and J are TRBV2 and TRBJ2-3; TRBD2 is a possible D gene (5 bases). The V gene's germline CDR1 is SNHLY and CDR2 FYNNEI. Trimming took off 0 bases at V and 5 bases at J, with 12 bases between the two ends. The CDR3 length is 15 residues.

This clone was recorded a few times. DNA for the CDR3: TGTGCCACCGACAGGGGGTTTAGCAATCAGCCCCAGCATTTT. This codes for CATDRGFSNQPQHF. The chain recombines TRBV19 with TRBJ1-5; 9 nucleotides match TRBD1. CDR1 and CDR2 (germline): LNHDA, SQIVND (reference sequence). The J segment lost 0 bases and the V segment lost 10 bases, leaving 4 bases of the junction unmatched. This CDR3 comprises 14 residues.

The sample holds one count of this clone. V is TRBV28 and J is TRBJ2-7; 9 nucleotides align to TRBD1. Germline V lookup: CDR1 MDHEN, CDR2 SYDVKM. With 4 bases clipped from V and 6 bases from J, the junction kept 4 bases outside the gene matches. CDR3 length equals 13 residues. The CDR3: CASSSPGQGEQYF. CDR3 coding DNA: TGTGCCAGCAGTTCCCCGGGACAGGGCGAGCAGTACTTC.

This clone occurred a few times. The rearrangement joins TRBV5-1 to TRBJ2-7; 10 nucleotides line up with TRBD1. Per the germline V gene, CDR1 is SGHRS and CDR2 is YFSETQ. With V trimmed by 4 bases and J by 0 bases, 7 bases remained unmatched. This CDR3 has 16 residues. The CDR3 DNA is TGCGCCAGCAGCCAGCGACAGGGGGCTTACTCCTACGAGCAGTACTTC. Its translation is CASSQRQGAYSYEQYF.

The gene calls are TRBV4-1 and TRBJ2-1, with 7 positions matching TRBD2. After removal of 4 bases from V and 3 bases from J, the junction contained 3 bases not matched to a gene. Germline CDR1 MGHRA, CDR2 YSYEKL. The CDR3 covers 14 residues. CDR3 loop: CASSLQRGYNEQFF. The CDR3 region has the DNA TGCGCCAGCAGCCTACAGCGGGGCTACAATGAGCAGTTCTTC.

This clone was seen more than once but under ten times. The rearrangement joins TRBV7-2 to TRBJ1-1; the D is unclear. V lost 2 bases and J 1 base, leaving 5 bases between the germline ends. This CDR3 has 13 amino acids. Germline CDR1 is SGHTA and CDR2 is FQGNSA. Written as DNA, the CDR3 is TGTGCCAGCAGCTTACGGTCGAACACTGAAGCTTTCTTT. It translates to CASSLRSNTEAFF.

As DNA, the CDR3 is TGTGCCAGCAGCGTTTTTGGGGAGGGCCGGGAGACCCAGTACTTC. It translates to CASSVFGEGRETQYF. The rearrangement uses TRBV9 and TRBJ2-5; 7 nucleotides line up with TRBD2. J lost 5 bases, V lost 2 bases, and 9 bases had no gene match. Per the germline V gene, CDR1 is SGDLS and CDR2 is YYNGEE. The CDR3 is made up of 15 amino acids.

The chain recombines TRBV7-2 with TRBJ2-7; D is undetermined. There are 14 residues in the CDR3. Trimming removed 1 base at V and 4 bases at J, with 11 bases between. Looked up from germline, CDR1 is SGHTA and CDR2 is FQGNSA. This CDR3 is CASSLGRRSYEQYF. The CDR3 nucleotides read TGTGCCAGCAGCTTAGGCCGCCGGTCGTACGAGCAGTACTTC.

This clone was observed a handful of times. V gene TRBV6-5 combines with J gene TRBJ2-2, with TRBD2 identical over 7 bases. Germline-derived CDR1 and CDR2 are MNHEY and SVGAGI. The CDR3 has 15 residues. Trimming took 2 bases from V and 3 from J; bases not matched to a gene: 3. The CDR3 loop reads CASSYRLADTGELFF. The CDR3 DNA is TGTGCCAGCAGTTACAGACTAGCCGACACCGGGGAGCTGTTTTTT.

The DNA of the CDR3 is TGTGCCAGCAGCGTAGTGGGTCAGGGGGAAGGAAACACTGAAGCTTTCTTT. This sequence encodes CASSVVGQGEGNTEAFF. The chain employs TRBV9 and TRBJ1-1; TRBD1 aligns across 7 bases. J was trimmed by 2 bases and V by 0 bases; bases with no gene match: 10. The CDR3 contains 17 residues. Germline V CDR1 and CDR2: SGDLS, YYNGEE. The complete variable domain, with remaining parts taken from reference TRBV9 and TRBJ1-1, reads DSGVTQTPKHLITATGQRVTLRCSPRSGDLSVYWYQQSLDQGLQFLIQYYNGEERAKGNILERFSAQQFPDLHSELNLSSLELGDSALYFCASSVVGQGEGNTEAFFGQGTRLTVV.

This clone has just a few counts. The chain recombines TRBV6-5 with TRBJ2-7; 11 bases line up with TRBD1. V gave up 5 bases and J gave up 7 bases; unmatched junction bases: 10. The CDR3 consists of 15 residues. Germline V gene sequence: CDR1 MNHEY, CDR2 SVGAGI. The CDR3 here is CASSKLGTGGREQYF. For the CDR3, the DNA is TGTGCCAGCAGTAAACTGGGGACAGGGGGTCGGGAGCAGTACTTC.

The CDR3 reads CASRGGLSSAEAFF. The CDR3 DNA reads as TGTGCCAGCAGGGGGGGTCTATCATCGGCTGAAGCTTTCTTT. The V call is TRBV6-1, the J call TRBJ1-1, with D perhaps TRBD1 (5 bases). The V and J ends lost 6 bases and 6 bases respectively, with 17 bases between them. Germline V gives CDR1 MNHNS, CDR2 SASEGT. The CDR3 runs to 14 residues.

This clone has only a few counts. This chain connects TRBV5-6 to TRBJ2-7, with D possibly matching TRBD2 (6 bases). This CDR3 comprises 13 residues. Trimming took 4 bases from V and 0 from J, leaving 8 bases between them. Germline lookup yields CDR1 SGHDT and CDR2 YYEEEE. The DNA of the CDR3 is TGTGCCAGCAGCCCGGGAGTCTCCTACGAGCAGTACTTC. This encodes CASSPGVSYEQYF.

This chain uses TRBV18 with TRBJ2-5; possibly TRBD1 for D (5 bases). The V gene lost 0 bases and the J gene lost 0 bases, with 14 bases spanning the gap. The CDR3 loop spans 17 amino acids. Germline CDR1 and CDR2: KGHSH and LQKENI. The CDR3 nucleotides read TGTGCCAGCTCACCACCCTTCGGACAACACGACCAAGAGACCCAGTACTTC. The encoded protein is CASSPPFGQHDQETQYF.

In this sample, this clone turned up a few times. The chain recombines TRBV7-8 with TRBJ2-7, with D uncertain. Trimming shortened V by 5 bases and J by 2 bases, and 10 bases separated the two germline ends. Germline V gene lookup returns CDR1 SGHVS and CDR2 FQNEAQ. The CDR3 has 13 residues. The CDR3 sequence is CASSPTLAYEQYF. In nucleotides, the CDR3 is TGTGCCAGCAGCCCTACCCTAGCCTACGAGCAGTACTTC.

J is TRBJ2-7 and V is TRBV6-6; D unresolved. V lost 0 bases and J 6 bases, leaving 12 bases between the germline ends. The CDR3 covers 14 residues. Per the germline V gene, CDR1 is MNHNY and CDR2 is SVGAGI (reference sequence). The CDR3 is CASSYSRQAGEQYF. The DNA of the CDR3 is TGTGCCAGCAGTTACTCTCGGCAGGCTGGCGAGCAGTACTTC.